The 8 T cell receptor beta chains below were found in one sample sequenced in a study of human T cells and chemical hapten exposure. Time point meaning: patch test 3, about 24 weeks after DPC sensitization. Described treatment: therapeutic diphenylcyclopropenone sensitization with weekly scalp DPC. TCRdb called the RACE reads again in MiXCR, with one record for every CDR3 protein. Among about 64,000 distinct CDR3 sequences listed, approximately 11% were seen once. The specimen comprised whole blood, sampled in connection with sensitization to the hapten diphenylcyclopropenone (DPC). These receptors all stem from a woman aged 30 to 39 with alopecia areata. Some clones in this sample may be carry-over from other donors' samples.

In DNA, the CDR3 is TGTGCCAGCAGACTTAGACAGGGAGGAGGAGATACGCAGTATTTT. It codes for CASRLRQGGGDTQYF. J is TRBJ2-3 and V is TRBV2; D is possibly TRBD1 (7 bases). V gave up 6 bases and J gave up 5 bases, with 18 bases separating them. Germline V gene sequence: CDR1 SNHLY, CDR2 FYNNEI. The CDR3 sequence is 15 residues long. Using reference TRBV2 and TRBJ2-3 for the parts outside the CDR3, the full variable domain is EPEVTQTPSHQVTQMGQEVILRCVPISNHLYFYWYRQILGQKVEFLVSFYNNEISEKSEIFDDQFSVERPDGSNFTLKIRSTKLEDSAMYFCASRLRQGGGDTQYFGPGTRLTVL.

The CDR3 bases are TGTGCCAGCAATTTAGTGTATGGCTACACCTTC. This sequence encodes CASNLVYGYTF. The rearrangement links TRBV6-1 to TRBJ1-2, with no clear D. The V gene's germline CDR1 is MNHNS and CDR2 SASEGT. CDR3 length equals 11 residues. Trimming took off 7 bases at V and 5 bases at J, with 8 bases between the two ends.

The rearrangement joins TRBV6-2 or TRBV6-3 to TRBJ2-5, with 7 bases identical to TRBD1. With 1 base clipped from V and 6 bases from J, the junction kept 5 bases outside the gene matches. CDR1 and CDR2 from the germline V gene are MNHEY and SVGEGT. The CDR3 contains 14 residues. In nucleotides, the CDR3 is TGTGCCAGCAGTTACTACGACAGGGAAAAGACCCAGTACTTC. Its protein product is CASSYYDREKTQYF.

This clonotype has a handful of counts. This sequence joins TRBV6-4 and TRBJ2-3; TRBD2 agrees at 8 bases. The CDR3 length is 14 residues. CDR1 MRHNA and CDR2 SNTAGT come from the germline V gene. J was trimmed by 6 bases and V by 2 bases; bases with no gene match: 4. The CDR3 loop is CASSDAGGPDTQYF. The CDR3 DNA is TGTGCCAGCAGTGACGCGGGGGGCCCGGATACGCAGTATTTT.

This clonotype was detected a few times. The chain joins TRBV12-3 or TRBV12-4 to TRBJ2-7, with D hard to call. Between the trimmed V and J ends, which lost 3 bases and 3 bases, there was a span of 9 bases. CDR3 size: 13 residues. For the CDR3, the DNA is TGTGCCAGCAGTTTTTCCAGATACTACGAGCAGTACTTC. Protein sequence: CASSFSRYYEQYF.

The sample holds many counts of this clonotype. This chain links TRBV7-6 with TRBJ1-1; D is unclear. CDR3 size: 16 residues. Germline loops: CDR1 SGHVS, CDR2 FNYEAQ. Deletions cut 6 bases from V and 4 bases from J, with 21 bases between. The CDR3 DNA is TGTGCCAGCAGACCCTCGGCGCAGGCAATCCTCACTGAAGCTTTCTTT. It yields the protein CASRPSAQAILTEAFF.

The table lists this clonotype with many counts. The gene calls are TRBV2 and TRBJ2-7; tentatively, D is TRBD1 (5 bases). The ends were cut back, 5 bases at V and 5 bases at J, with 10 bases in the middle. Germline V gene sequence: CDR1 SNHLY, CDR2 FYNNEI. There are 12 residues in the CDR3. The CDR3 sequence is CASSTQVDEQYF. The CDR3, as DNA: TGTGCCAGCAGTACACAGGTTGACGAGCAGTACTTC.

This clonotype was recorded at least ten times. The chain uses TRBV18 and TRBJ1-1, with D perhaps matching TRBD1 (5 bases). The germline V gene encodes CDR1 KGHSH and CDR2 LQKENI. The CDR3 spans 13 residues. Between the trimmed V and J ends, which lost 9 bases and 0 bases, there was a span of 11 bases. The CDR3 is CASRGGMNTEAFF. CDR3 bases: TGTGCCAGTCGGGGGGGGATGAACACTGAAGCTTTCTTT.